This TCR beta chain was obtained from a study of monozygotic twins with inflammatory bowel disease. As concerns this clonotype: No antigen is known for it.

Study outcomes and limitations: IBD patients share fewer clonotypes with other people than healthy twins do, especially with disease activity.

The CDR3 contains 11 residues. Every TCR library used roughly 3,400 ng of total RNA. Template switching incorporated UMIs with a 6-nucleotide sample barcode. From the 5' RACE reads, TCRdb lists one entry per CDR3 protein and no DNA. Its table records around 230,000 distinct CDR3 sequences. Researchers collected more than 2 ml of blood per donor. The chain employs TRBV23-1 and TRBJ1-6. TRBV23-1 has ORF status, its function being uncertain. This clonotype originated in a human donor with ulcerative colitis or Crohn's disease, or a healthy co-twin of an affected twin (not recorded which). The specimen was blood. The CDR3 sequence is CASSHFPSRHF.